This T cell receptor beta chain was sequenced for a study of CD8+CD57+ T cells in acquired aplastic anemia. Across the whole study: Yields of DNA that came from sorted CD4+ and CD8+ cells averaged roughly 3.2 ug. Regarding the study as a whole: Patients and healthy controls showed no significant CD8+ Simpson's diversity difference. Comparison of patients with controls identified nearly 30 shared CD8+ CDR3 sequences.

The TCR beta profiling, which covered VDJ combination and CDR3 sequence, was carried out using genomic DNA as the template. TCRdb redid the calling of the reads with MiXCR, one entry per CDR3 protein. The repertoire holds 190,000 or so distinct CDR3 sequences, roughly 55% seen once, with over 25% in the top ten. This clonotype was counted at least ten times. Its antigen is as yet unknown. The sequenced sample was sorted CD4+, CD8+, or CD8+CD57+ T cells (not recorded which) from PBMCs. The source of this sequence is a human donor in good health.

CDR3 DNA: TGCGCCAGCAGCCTCGGGACGGGTAGGTCCTACGAGCAGTACTTC. Protein: CASSLGTGRSYEQYF. The rearrangement links TRBV4-1 to TRBJ2-7; either TRBD1 or TRBD2 may supply D (5 bases each). Trimming left V 4 bases short and J 1 base short, with 14 bases between. The CDR3 runs to 15 residues. Germline V gene data show CDR1 as MGHRA and CDR2 as YSYEKL.